Listed below are T cell receptor beta chains from one sample, sequenced in a study of blood T cell repertoires in COVID-19. TCRdb keeps only in-frame clones here, not all; method: immunoSEQ multiplex PCR. The sample has tens of thousands of clones; roughly 84% are singletons. Sequences were obtained from peripheral blood. These receptors all stem from a man aged 45-60 years with active COVID-19. Each CDR3 is given with its conserved first and last residue. A D gene is named only where the DNA matches it firmly. Expanded clones are given a class, and other clones once, few, many or no size at all.

D: .; size: .; V: TRBV11-2; J: TRBJ2-2; DNA: TGTGCCAGCAGCTTAACAGGGTCGGGGAACACCGGGGAGCTGTTTTTT; CDR3: CASSLTGSGNTGELFF
D: .; size: few; V: TRBV7-9; J: TRBJ2-7; DNA: TGTGCCAGCAGCCGGAGGGAGCAGTACTTC; CDR3: CASSRREQYF
D: .; size: .; V: TRBV5-1; J: TRBJ2-7; DNA: TGCGCCAGCAGCTTGGCCGAGACAGTCACCTACGAGCAGTACTTC; CDR3: CASSLAETVTYEQYF
D: TRBD1; size: .; V: TRBV13; J: TRBJ1-2; DNA: TGTGCCAGCAGCTTACGGGGACAGCCTTTATCCTATGGCTACACCTTC; CDR3: CASSLRGQPLSYGYTF
D: TRBD2; size: once; V: TRBV19; J: TRBJ2-7; DNA: TGTGCCAGCTCCATATTACCGGGACTAGACTACGAGCAGTACTTC; CDR3: CASSILPGLDYEQYF
D: TRBD2; size: few; V: TRBV18; J: TRBJ2-1; DNA: TGTGCCAGCTCACCGACTAGCGGGGGGGCATGGGAGCAGTTCTTC; CDR3: CASSPTSGGAWEQFF
D: .; size: .; V: TRBV6-1; J: TRBJ1-3; DNA: TGTGCCAGCAGTGATCGGAACACCATATATTTT; CDR3: CASSDRNTIYF
D: TRBD1; size: .; V: TRBV10-3; J: TRBJ2-7; DNA: TGTGCCATCAGGCCGACAGGGTCTTCCTACGAGCAGTACTTC; CDR3: CAIRPTGSSYEQYF
D: TRBD1; size: .; V: TRBV11-2; J: TRBJ2-5; DNA: TGTGCCAGCAGCTTAACAGGGGCACAAAGGGAGACCCAGTACTTC; CDR3: CASSLTGAQRETQYF
D: .; size: .; V: TRBV28; J: TRBJ1-1; DNA: TGTGCCAGCAGTTTCATCACTGAAGCTTTCTTT; CDR3: CASSFITEAFF